This is a list of T cell receptor beta chains from one sample in a study of blood T cell repertoires in COVID-19. Here immunoSEQ multiplex PCR was the method, and the copy in TCRdb shows in-frame clones only, minus some. The table has around 260,000 clones, about 80% seen once. The material sequenced was peripheral blood. These receptor sequences come from a person aged 70 to 85 with COVID-19, enrolled during active disease. The CDR3 runs from the conserved cysteine through the conserved F or W. A D gene is named only where the DNA matches it firmly. A clone size is listed for some rows: how often the clone was seen (once, few, many), or a class if it is expanded.

j_call v_call d_call clone_size cdr3_nt cdr3_aa
TRBJ1-1 TRBV4-3 - - TGCGCCAGCAGCCGACCTACACCCCGACAGGACTTTCGTAGAGCTTTCTTT CASSRPTPRQDFRRAFF
TRBJ1-1 TRBV7-9 TRBD1 - TGTGCCAGCAGCCGTGGGACAGGCACTGAAGCTTTCTTT CASSRGTGTEAFF
TRBJ2-1 TRBV2 TRBD2 - TGTGCCAGCAGCCGGACTAGCGGGAGCAATGAGCAGTTCTTC CASSRTSGSNEQFF
TRBJ1-1 TRBV19 - - TGTGCCAGTAGTATGGGCCTGGGGCATAACACTGAAGCTTTCTTT CASSMGLGHNTEAFF
TRBJ2-1 TRBV7-8 TRBD2 - TGTGCCAGCAGCTTAGTGGCTAGCGGGAGGGCCGACTACAATGAGCAGTTCTTC CASSLVASGRADYNEQFF
TRBJ2-7 TRBV7-9 - few TGTGCCAGCAGCTTAAAAGCAGGTCCCTACGAGCAGTACTTC CASSLKAGPYEQYF
TRBJ2-1 TRBV7-2 - - TGTGCCAGCAGTAGAAGAGGCCCGGGATCCAATGAGCAGTTCTTC CASSRRGPGSNEQFF
TRBJ1-5 TRBV6-2/TRBV6-3 - - TGTGCCAGCAGTTACTCTGGCCGTAGCAATCAGCCCCAGCATTTT CASSYSGRSNQPQHF
TRBJ1-1 TRBV29-1 TRBD1 - TGCAGCGTCGTGACAGGGCGCACTGAAGCTTTCTTT CSVVTGRTEAFF
TRBJ1-2 TRBV3-1/TRBV3-2 - - TGTGCCAGCAGCCAATCCCCCCAGGTTTTGAGTCATGGCTACACCTTC CASSQSPQVLSHGYTF
TRBJ2-2 TRBV6-5 - - TGTGCCAGCAGCCCCAATTTTGGGGAGCTGTTTTTT CASSPNFGELFF
TRBJ1-2 TRBV29-1 TRBD1 - TGCAGCGTTGGGGGCCGTCGCCGGACAGGGGGTTTCTATGGCTACACCTTC CSVGGRRRTGGFYGYTF
TRBJ1-3 TRBV4-3 - - TGCGCCAGCAGCCAAAACACAGGCGCTGGAAACACCATATATTTT CASSQNTGAGNTIYF
TRBJ1-2 TRBV3-1/TRBV3-2 - - TGTGCCAGCAGCCAAGGAGGCGTGTATGGCAACACCTTC CASSQGGVYGNTF
TRBJ1-3 TRBV29-1 - - TGCAGCTCCTCAGGGGACTCTGGAAACACCATATATTTT CSSSGDSGNTIYF
TRBJ2-5 TRBV18 TRBD2 once TGTGCCAGCTCAACCGGGACTAGCTTAGAGACCCAGTACTTC CASSTGTSLETQYF
TRBJ2-3 TRBV27 - - TGTGCCAGCACCCCAACGGCGCGGGGTAACACAGATACGCAGTATTTT CASTPTARGNTDTQYF
TRBJ1-1 TRBV28 TRBD1 - TGTGCCAGCAGGGATCAGGGGGCGGGAAACACTGAAGCTTTCTTT CASRDQGAGNTEAFF
TRBJ2-2 TRBV3-1/TRBV3-2 TRBD2 - TGTGCCAGCAGCCAGGCCCTAGCGGGGGGGCCGCGCGGGGAGCTGTTTTTT CASSQALAGGPRGELFF
TRBJ1-5 TRBV19 TRBD1 few TGTGCCAGTAGTGGAGGACAGGGCAATCAGCCCCAGCATTTT CASSGGQGNQPQHF
TRBJ2-3 TRBV10-3 TRBD2 - TGTGCCATCAGTGAGCAGGTGACTAGCAGTCTTGGGACGCAGTATTTT CAISEQVTSSLGTQYF
TRBJ1-3 TRBV6-2/TRBV6-3 - - TGTGCCAGCAGCAAAACAGGGACCTCTGGAAACACCATATATTTT CASSKTGTSGNTIYF
TRBJ2-4 TRBV19 - once TGTGCCAGTAGTCCCAACAGGGTAGCCAAAAACATTCAGTACTTC CASSPNRVAKNIQYF
TRBJ1-4 TRBV28 - - TGTGCCAGCAGGGAGGCGGGGACCGTAAATGAAAAACTGTTTTTT CASREAGTVNEKLFF
TRBJ1-3 TRBV5-6 TRBD1 - TGTGCCAGCAGCTCGTACTCCGGGACAGGAGGAAACACCATATATTTT CASSSYSGTGGNTIYF
TRBJ2-2 TRBV7-2 TRBD1 - TGTGCCAGCAGCTTGGGGACAGGGGGCTCGACCGGGGAGCTGTTTTTT CASSLGTGGSTGELFF
TRBJ2-1 TRBV5-6 - - TGTGCCAGCAGCTTGGCATACAATGAGCAGTTCTTC CASSLAYNEQFF
TRBJ1-5 TRBV6-5 TRBD1 - TGTGCCAGCAGGCGGACAGGGGCCAACAATCAGCCCCAGCATTTT CASRRTGANNQPQHF
TRBJ1-2 TRBV5-1 TRBD1 - TGCGCCAGCAGCTTGGCCGCGGGACAGAACTATGGCTACACCTTC CASSLAAGQNYGYTF
TRBJ1-6 TRBV19 TRBD1 - TGTGCCAGTAGTCTACAGGGGGACTTTGGTTCACCCCTCCACTTT CASSLQGDFGSPLHF
TRBJ1-6 TRBV19 TRBD1 - TGTGCCAGTAGGACAGGGAGTCCCATCAATTCACCCCTCCACTTT CASRTGSPINSPLHF
TRBJ1-4 TRBV11-2 TRBD1 once TGTGCCAGCAGCGCCCCGGGACAGGGTAATGAAAAACTGTTTTTT CASSAPGQGNEKLFF
TRBJ2-7 TRBV5-1 TRBD1 - TGCGCCAGCAGCCGACAGGGGACCACTTCAGGGGACAGTTACGAGCAGTACTTC CASSRQGTTSGDSYEQYF